This T cell receptor beta chain originates from a study of TIL therapy for anti-PD-1-resistant metastatic lung cancer. Looking at the study overall: Median tumor mutation burden was about 1.5 mutations per megabase.

This clone was observed a single time. V was clipped by 5 bases and J by 0 bases, with 14 bases between them. CDR1 and CDR2 (germline): MDHEN, SYDVKM. This CDR3 is built from 16 residues. As to time point: pre-treatment sample, taken before nivolumab and TIL therapy. Stage 4 NSCLC adults joined between late 2017 and January 2020. The libraries were made with immunoSEQ v3. Measured with immunoSEQ multiplex PCR; TCRdb has only the in-frame clones, and not every one. The sample holds 50,000 to 70,000 clones, 81% seen once. The TCR originated in a person between 25 and 79 years old with non-small cell lung cancer. Sequenced material: blood, taken at baseline. The rearrangement uses TRBV28 and TRBJ2-4, with D tentatively TRBD1 (6 bases). The CDR3 sequence: CASSQWDTVAKNIQYF. The CDR3, as DNA: TGTGCCAGCAGTCAATGGGACACCGTAGCCAAAAACATTCAGTACTTC. Using reference TRBV28 and TRBJ2-4 for the parts outside the CDR3, the full variable domain is DVKVTQSSRYLVKRTGEKVFLECVQDMDHENMFWYRQDPGLGLRLIYFSYDVKMKEKGDIPEGYSVSREKKERFSLILESASTNQTSMYLCASSQWDTVAKNIQYFGAGTRLSVL.